A selection of T cell receptor beta chains follows, all from one sample in a study of OX40 agonist ivuxolimab in advanced cancers. The assay was immunoSEQ multiplex PCR, and TCRdb's table has in-frame clones only and misses some. The profile shows tens of thousands of clones, 82% of them singletons. The sequencing here drew on CD4+ or CD8+ T cells sorted from blood, taken in a trial of the OX40 agonist ivuxolimab. The source is an adult with an advanced solid tumor such as melanoma, head and neck, liver or kidney cancer. Each CDR3 is given with its conserved first and last residue. Only part of the rows carry a size: once, few, many, or a class if the clone is expanded.

V gene: TRBV30
J gene: TRBJ1-2
clone size: -
CDR3 protein: CAWSSEDYGYTF

V gene: TRBV28
J gene: TRBJ1-5
clone size: -
CDR3 protein: CASSSQNQPQHF

V gene: TRBV28
J gene: TRBJ2-1
clone size: -
CDR3 protein: CASSWGQGDHFF

V gene: TRBV10-3
J gene: TRBJ2-7
clone size: -
CDR3 protein: CAISESDPGQGPWGSWEQYF

V gene: TRBV5-1
J gene: TRBJ2-3
clone size: few
CDR3 protein: CASFPGGDGDTQYF

V gene: TRBV10-1
J gene: TRBJ2-1
clone size: -
CDR3 protein: CASSRGSSYNEQFF

V gene: TRBV27
J gene: TRBJ2-5
clone size: once
CDR3 protein: CASSLSRLSLETQYF

V gene: TRBV10-3
J gene: TRBJ2-7
clone size: once
CDR3 protein: CASAGGEQYF

V gene: TRBV5-4
J gene: TRBJ2-1
clone size: -
CDR3 protein: CASSLASNNEQFF

V gene: TRBV5-1
J gene: TRBJ2-7
clone size: -
CDR3 protein: CASSQGLAYEQYF

V gene: TRBV7-9
J gene: TRBJ2-3
clone size: -
CDR3 protein: CASSRGELTDTQYF

V gene: TRBV2
J gene: TRBJ1-1
clone size: -
CDR3 protein: CASRIDRVDTEAFF

V gene: TRBV18
J gene: TRBJ1-3
clone size: few
CDR3 protein: CASSQGASGNTIYF

V gene: TRBV2
J gene: TRBJ2-5
clone size: -
CDR3 protein: CASSGQETQYF

V gene: TRBV5-4
J gene: TRBJ1-2
clone size: -
CDR3 protein: CASSLSTGTDYGYTF

V gene: TRBV18
J gene: TRBJ2-7
clone size: -
CDR3 protein: CASSPRPREQYF

V gene: TRBV4-3
J gene: TRBJ2-7
clone size: -
CDR3 protein: CASSQVARGHEQYF

V gene: TRBV10-3
J gene: TRBJ1-5
clone size: -
CDR3 protein: CAISVGQGGNQPQHF

V gene: TRBV10-3
J gene: TRBJ1-2
clone size: -
CDR3 protein: CAISYDSTDSGYTF

V gene: TRBV10-2
J gene: TRBJ2-3
clone size: -
CDR3 protein: CASSETGTSADTQYF

V gene: TRBV6-5
J gene: TRBJ1-5
clone size: -
CDR3 protein: CASSPRGASNQPQHF

V gene: TRBV19
J gene: TRBJ1-1
clone size: -
CDR3 protein: CASSPGVMNTEAFF

V gene: TRBV5-6
J gene: TRBJ2-3
clone size: -
CDR3 protein: CASSSRDTQYF

V gene: TRBV6-1
J gene: TRBJ1-3
clone size: -
CDR3 protein: CATSVSAAAGNTIYF

V gene: TRBV19
J gene: TRBJ1-5
clone size: -
CDR3 protein: CASSIGGTGGNQPQHF

V gene: TRBV6-6
J gene: TRBJ2-3
clone size: -
CDR3 protein: CASSYEGTDTQYF

V gene: TRBV28
J gene: TRBJ2-7
clone size: -
CDR3 protein: CASSLGRAGGPYEQYF

V gene: TRBV7-2
J gene: TRBJ1-1
clone size: -
CDR3 protein: CASSLGTGLNTEAFF

V gene: TRBV5-1
J gene: TRBJ2-3
clone size: few
CDR3 protein: CASSEPTSTDTQYF

V gene: TRBV27
J gene: TRBJ1-4
clone size: -
CDR3 protein: CASSLSTGASEKLFF

V gene: TRBV6-6
J gene: TRBJ1-4
clone size: -
CDR3 protein: CASSYREDSYNEKLFF

V gene: TRBV19
J gene: TRBJ1-1
clone size: -
CDR3 protein: CASSKESFWGENTEAFF

V gene: TRBV7-9
J gene: TRBJ1-1
clone size: -
CDR3 protein: CASNKGLTEAFF

V gene: TRBV7-9
J gene: TRBJ1-2
clone size: once
CDR3 protein: CASSSDGGARYGYTF

V gene: TRBV11-3
J gene: TRBJ2-3
clone size: -
CDR3 protein: CASSPSRDTQYF

V gene: TRBV5-1
J gene: TRBJ2-7
clone size: once
CDR3 protein: CASSLLDYEQYF

V gene: TRBV6-1
J gene: TRBJ2-1
clone size: -
CDR3 protein: CASSATDSINEQFF

V gene: TRBV28
J gene: TRBJ1-1
clone size: -
CDR3 protein: CASSSPGGGDTEAFF

V gene: TRBV7-2
J gene: TRBJ2-4
clone size: -
CDR3 protein: CASSLQRNIGDIQYF

V gene: TRBV14
J gene: TRBJ1-1
clone size: few
CDR3 protein: CASSQGGVRNTEAFF

V gene: TRBV28
J gene: TRBJ2-1
clone size: -
CDR3 protein: CASSAPSGASSYNEQFF

V gene: TRBV28
J gene: TRBJ1-1
clone size: -
CDR3 protein: CASSPPTTVNTEAFF

V gene: TRBV2
J gene: TRBJ2-1
clone size: -
CDR3 protein: CASSEGLAGVGEQFF

V gene: TRBV18
J gene: TRBJ2-3
clone size: -
CDR3 protein: CASSPIRRDTDTQYF

V gene: TRBV7-8
J gene: TRBJ2-3
clone size: -
CDR3 protein: CASSLAGYPQYF

V gene: TRBV14
J gene: TRBJ1-1
clone size: -
CDR3 protein: CASSPHRGKLAEAFF

V gene: TRBV6-1
J gene: TRBJ1-2
clone size: -
CDR3 protein: CASRDPDYGYTF

V gene: TRBV5-1
J gene: TRBJ2-1
clone size: -
CDR3 protein: CASSLGDYNEQFF

V gene: TRBV5-4
J gene: -
clone size: -
CDR3 protein: CASSPVRVSSSYEQYF

V gene: TRBV29-1
J gene: TRBJ2-3
clone size: -
CDR3 protein: CSVIQGGTDTQYF

V gene: TRBV6-1
J gene: TRBJ1-3
clone size: -
CDR3 protein: CASSELLPAGNTIYF